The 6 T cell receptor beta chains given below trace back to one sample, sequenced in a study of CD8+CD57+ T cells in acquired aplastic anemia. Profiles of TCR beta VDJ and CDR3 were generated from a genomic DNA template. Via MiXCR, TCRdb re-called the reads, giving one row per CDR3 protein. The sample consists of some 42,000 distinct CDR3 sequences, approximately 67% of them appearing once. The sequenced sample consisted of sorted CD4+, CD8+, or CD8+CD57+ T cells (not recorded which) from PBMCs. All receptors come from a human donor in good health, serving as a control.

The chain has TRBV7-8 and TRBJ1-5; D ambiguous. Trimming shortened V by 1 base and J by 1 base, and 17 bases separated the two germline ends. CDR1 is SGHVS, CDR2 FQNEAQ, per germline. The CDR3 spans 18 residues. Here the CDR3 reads CASSLVSGSLGSNQPQHF. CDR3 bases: TGTGCCAGCAGCTTAGTGTCAGGTTCCCTAGGAAGCAATCAGCCCCAGCATTTT.

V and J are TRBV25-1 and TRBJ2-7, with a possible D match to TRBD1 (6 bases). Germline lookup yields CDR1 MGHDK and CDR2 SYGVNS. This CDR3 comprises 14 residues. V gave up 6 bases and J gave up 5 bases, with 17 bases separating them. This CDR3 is CASRDLQQGNEQYF. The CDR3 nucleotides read TGTGCCAGCAGAGATCTCCAACAGGGTAACGAGCAGTACTTC.

CDR3 coding DNA: TGTGCCAGCAGTCTTAGCGGGGTCGTTACAGATACGCAGTATTTT. Translating it yields CASSLSGVVTDTQYF. The chain has TRBV9 and TRBJ2-3; 8 bases line up with TRBD2. Trimming cost V 5 bases and J 3 bases; bases outside gene matches: 8. Germline V gene data show CDR1 as SGDLS and CDR2 as YYNGEE. CDR3 size: 15 residues.

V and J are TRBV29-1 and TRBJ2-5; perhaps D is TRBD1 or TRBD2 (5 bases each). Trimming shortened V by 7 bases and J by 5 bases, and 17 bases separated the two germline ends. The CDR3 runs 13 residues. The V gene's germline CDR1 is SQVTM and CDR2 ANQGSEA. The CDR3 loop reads CSAPGRDRETQYF. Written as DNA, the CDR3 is TGCAGCGCTCCGGGACGAGATAGGGAGACCCAGTACTTC.

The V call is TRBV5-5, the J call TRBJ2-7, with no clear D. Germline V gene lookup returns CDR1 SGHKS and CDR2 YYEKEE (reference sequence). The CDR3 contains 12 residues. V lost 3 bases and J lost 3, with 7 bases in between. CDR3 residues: CASSSHIYEQYF. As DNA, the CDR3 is TGTGCCAGCAGCTCCCATATCTACGAGCAGTACTTC.

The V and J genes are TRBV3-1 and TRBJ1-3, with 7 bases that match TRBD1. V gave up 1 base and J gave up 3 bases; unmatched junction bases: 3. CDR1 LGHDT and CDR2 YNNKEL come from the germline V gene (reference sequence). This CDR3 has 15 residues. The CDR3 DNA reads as TGTGCCAGCAGCCAAGGACAGGGAATTGGAAACACCATATATTTT. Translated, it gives CASSQGQGIGNTIYF.